Given below is one T cell receptor (beta chain) in context. One end of the junction fails to match germline, which may point to a read error. Genomic DNA belonging to each subset was distributed in equal measure over several immunoSEQ plates. Some clones are missing from TCRdb's copy, which holds only in-frame ones; the method was immunoSEQ multiplex PCR. The sample holds 2,500,000 or so clones; 93% are singletons and the top ten take 0.35% to 0.45%. The sample is drawn from a study of shared clonotypes between healthy human individuals. Study as a whole: Each donor's CD4 naive and CD4 memory cells filled three plates apiece, CD8 naive two, and CD8 memory one.

Germline loops: CDR1 MNHEY, CDR2 SMNVEV (reference sequence). The CDR3 is 15 amino acids. The sample taken for sequencing was naive CD4+ T cells from PBMCs. Specified subset: CD45RA+ positively selected. The receptor's source is a man younger than 35 in good health. Some clones in this sample may be carry-over from other donors' samples. The chain carries TRBV27 and TRBJ2-3; maybe TRBD1 (5 bases). The chain's CDR3 is CASSLRQFSADTRYF. CDR3 coding DNA: TGTGCCAGCAGCTTACGACAGTTCTCGGCAGATACGCGGTATTTT.